One T cell receptor (beta chain) is described in this entry. Its specificity is unknown. These data come from a study of cytomegalovirus exposure and HLA in healthy donors. General study results and limits: In vitro checks showed that a few CMV-associated chains really do target CMV antigens.

TCRdb's table, derived via immunoSEQ multiplex PCR, lists solely in-frame clones and lacks some. The sample yields more than 55,000 clones, 90% to 97% seen once. CDR1 is MNHNS, CDR2 SASEGT, per germline. Trimming pared 1 base from V and 2 bases from J, leaving 9 bases between. This CDR3 has 14 residues. The gene calls are TRBV6-1 and TRBJ2-7; TRBD1 might be the D (6 bases). Sequencing used PBMCs. The TCR sequence derives from a man between 18 and 35 years old in good health and CMV-seronegative. The CDR3 DNA sequence: TGTGCCAGCAGTGAAGTCAGGGGTGCCTACGAGCAGTACTTC. Residues: CASSEVRGAYEQYF.